This T cell receptor beta chain was identified in a study of cytomegalovirus exposure and HLA in healthy donors. Whole-study context: Some 85 million unique TCRs, all from HLA-typed donors, were included in an early release of the data. Whole-study results and caveats: It emerged from a later analysis that several of the most significant clusters appeared to be linked to common viral pathogens. Within a later analysis, the majority of CMV-associated TCR beta chains appeared HLA-restricted. A few chains tied to CMV proved CMV antigen-specific in vitro.

In the PCR, 60 Vbeta and 13 Jbeta primers were used. TCRdb keeps only in-frame clones here, not all; method: immunoSEQ multiplex PCR. The sample includes around 190,000 clones, roughly 80% of them seen just once. In regard to this clone: What it binds is not known.

V shed 1 base and J 11 bases; nucleotides not matched to a gene: 10. CDR1 and CDR2 from the germline V gene are PRHDT and FYEKMQ (reference sequence). This CDR3 is built from 14 residues. The specimen sequenced was PBMCs. The rearrangement joins TRBV13 to TRBJ2-5; 7 bases fit TRBD1. This receptor was obtained from a woman between 18 and 30 years old in good health and CMV-seronegative. The DNA of the CDR3 is TGTGCCAGCAGCTTAGAGGCCAGGGGGAATGTGCAGTACTTC. Translating it yields CASSLEARGNVQYF.